These 3 T cell receptor beta chains originate from one sample sequenced in a study of PD-L1 blockade in urothelial cancer. TCRdb's table, derived via immunoSEQ multiplex PCR, lists solely in-frame clones and lacks some. Altogether approximately 47,000 clones are present, around 83% being singletons, with the ten largest covering approximately 1.5%. Time point noted: pretreatment peripheral blood. This material consisted of PBMCs, taken around atezolizumab (anti-PD-L1) treatment. The receptors shown here come from a man aged 50 to 59 with urothelial cancer.

The chain has TRBV6-5 and TRBJ1-2, with D maybe TRBD1 (5 bases). This CDR3 has 13 residues. Germline CDR1 is MNHEY and CDR2 is SVGAGI. Trimming took 7 bases from V and 7 from J, leaving 16 bases between them. The CDR3 DNA reads as TGTGCCAGCATCCCTGGTGGGGGGTCTGGCTACACCTTC. Its translation is CASIPGGGSGYTF.

The chain couples TRBV2 to TRBJ1-1; D is perhaps TRBD1 (6 bases). Germline V gene lookup returns CDR1 SNHLY and CDR2 FYNNEI. This CDR3 is 13 amino acids long. The V and J ends lost 6 bases and 8 bases respectively, with 16 bases between them. The CDR3 bases are TGTGCCAGCAGGACAGGCCGGCTTAGAGAAGCTTTCTTT. It is translated as CASRTGRLREAFF.

The gene calls are TRBV18 and TRBJ2-7; tentatively, D is TRBD1 (6 bases). Trimming removed 3 bases at V and 6 bases at J, with 12 bases between. Germline V gene sequence: CDR1 KGHSH, CDR2 LQKENI. The CDR3 has 13 residues. The CDR3: CASSPDSNSEQYF. CDR3 bases: TGTGCCAGCTCACCGGACAGTAATAGCGAGCAGTACTTC.